This entry lists 14 T cell receptor beta chains sequenced from one sample in a study of vaccination effects on CD4 cells after COVID-19. These TCRs are of unknown antigen specificity. With the ViraFEST assay, the study expanded antigen-specific CD4+ T cells using viral peptide pools, then sequenced them. Following 10 days of culture, CD4+ T cells were isolated. Participants were vaccinated with two doses of either the BNT162b2 or mRNA-1273 vaccine. Profiled with immunoSEQ multiplex PCR; TCRdb holds only in-frame clones, not every one. The profile shows 25,000 to 30,000 clones, 65% to 75% of them singletons. The input for sequencing was CD4+ T cells from PBMCs cultured with HCoV-OC43 spike peptides, taken after COVID-19 vaccination. Sample subset: HCoV-OC43 spike overlapping peptide pool stimulation. The source is a human donor who received a COVID-19 vaccine.

Within the sample, this clone is medium-sized. The chain combines TRBV4-1 with TRBJ2-2; D may match TRBD1 or TRBD2 (5 bases each). The CDR3 covers 16 residues. The V end lost 4 bases, the J end lost 0 bases, and 12 bases lay between the germline ends. CDR1 MGHRA and CDR2 YSYEKL come from the germline V gene. DNA for the CDR3: TGCGCCAGCAGCCCGAGATCGGGGCCGAACACCGGGGAGCTGTTTTTT. Amino acid sequence: CASSPRSGPNTGELFF.

The chain is built from TRBV27 and TRBJ1-5; D may be TRBD1 (5 bases). The germline V and J ends were trimmed by 0 bases and 6 bases, with 18 bases remaining between them. The length of the CDR3 is 17 residues. Looked up from germline, CDR1 is MNHEY and CDR2 is SMNVEV (reference sequence). CDR3 sequence reads: CASSLSFSGSGRQPQHF. The CDR3 DNA reads as TGTGCCAGCAGTTTATCGTTTTCAGGGTCCGGCCGTCAGCCCCAGCATTTT.

This clone was seen a few times. The chain links TRBV6-5 to TRBJ2-7; possible D gene TRBD2, 6 bases. This CDR3 has 15 amino acids. With 5 bases removed from V and 5 bases from J, the gap between germline ends came to 19 bases. Looked up from germline, CDR1 is MNHEY and CDR2 is SVGAGI. The CDR3 here is CASSIISRGGNEQYF. The DNA of the CDR3 is TGTGCCAGCAGTATAATTTCTAGAGGCGGGAACGAGCAGTACTTC.

The chain couples TRBV18 to TRBJ2-1; 10 bases line up with TRBD2. The CDR3 totals 15 residues. Trimming at V came to 5 bases and at J to 5 bases, leaving 6 bases not matched to a gene. The germline V gene encodes CDR1 KGHSH and CDR2 LQKENI. DNA for the CDR3: TGTGCCAGCTCAACTTGGACTAGCGGAGACAATGAGCAGTTCTTC. This codes for CASSTWTSGDNEQFF.

This clone showed up just once. The V and J genes are TRBV18 and TRBJ1-2; tentative D call: TRBD1 (6 bases). The V and J ends lost 6 bases and 4 bases respectively, with 15 bases between them. The germline CDR1 and CDR2 sequences are KGHSH and LQKENI. The CDR3 has 14 residues. The CDR3 coding sequence is TGTGCCAGCTCCCCGGACAGAGCCTCCTATGGCTACACCTTC. Its protein is CASSPDRASYGYTF.

The chain uses TRBV24-1 and TRBJ2-3; D may be TRBD2 (6 bases). V was cut by 3 bases and J by 5 bases, with 8 bases left in between. The CDR3 has 13 amino acids. Germline V CDR1 and CDR2: KGHDR, SFDVKD. This CDR3 is CATSDVGGDTQYF. Here the CDR3 DNA reads TGTGCCACCAGTGATGTGGGGGGAGATACGCAGTATTTT.

This chain joins TRBV5-6 and TRBJ2-6; 8 bases match TRBD2. Germline V CDR1 and CDR2: SGHDT, YYEEEE. V shed 4 bases, J shed 2 bases, and the junction held 5 bases outside the gene matches. The CDR3 runs to 16 residues. CDR3 sequence: CASSAGGATGANVLTF. The CDR3 DNA reads TGTGCCAGCAGCGCGGGGGGCGCGACTGGGGCCAACGTCCTGACTTTC.

The V gene is TRBV10-1, the J gene TRBJ2-3; 9 positions agree with TRBD2. Germline values: CDR1 WNHNN, CDR2 SYGVQD (reference sequence). This CDR3 has 17 amino acids. V lost 0 bases to trimming and J lost 3 bases; unmatched junction nucleotides: 7. The CDR3 protein is CASSESSSSGRTDTQYF. The DNA for the CDR3 is TGCGCCAGCAGTGAGTCGAGCTCAAGCGGGAGGACAGATACGCAGTATTTT.

V gene TRBV27 combines with J gene TRBJ2-6; TRBD1 matches 9 bases. This CDR3 is built from 15 residues. With V trimmed by 6 bases and J by 0 bases, 0 bases remained unmatched. Germline values: CDR1 MNHEY, CDR2 SMNVEV (reference sequence). This chain's CDR3 is CASRTGGSGANVLTF. The CDR3 nucleotides read TGTGCCAGCAGGACAGGGGGCTCTGGGGCCAACGTCCTGACTTTC.

The table lists this clone with a few counts. V gene TRBV11-2 combines with J gene TRBJ2-1, with a tentative D call TRBD2 (6 bases). The CDR3 runs to 13 residues. Germline values: CDR1 SGHAT, CDR2 FQNNGV. V shed 1 base and J shed 10 bases, with 11 bases lying between them. The CDR3 sequence is CASSLGEADEQFF. The CDR3 coding sequence is TGTGCCAGCAGCTTAGGGGAGGCTGACGAGCAGTTCTTC.

This clone has more than one count but fewer than ten. The chain couples TRBV4-2 to TRBJ1-2; D is unresolved. The CDR3 sequence is 16 residues long. V dropped 0 bases and J dropped 4 bases, with 15 bases sitting between them. CDR1 is LGHNA, CDR2 YNFKEQ, per germline. The CDR3 spells CASSQDRVGRGYGYTF. CDR3 coding DNA: TGTGCCAGCAGCCAAGATAGGGTCGGCAGAGGCTATGGCTACACCTTC.

This clone was counted a few times. The V gene is TRBV12-5, the J gene TRBJ2-2, with D possibly matching TRBD1 (5 bases). V dropped 3 bases and J dropped 6 bases, with 14 bases sitting between them. This CDR3 spans 15 amino acids. Germline V CDR1 and CDR2: LGHNT, FRNRAP. CDR3 in DNA: TGTGCTAGTGGTTTCGAGGCAGGGTTGGCCGGGGAGCTGTTTTTT. It yields the protein CASGFEAGLAGELFF.

The chain recombines TRBV5-5 with TRBJ1-4, with 7 bases that match TRBD1. The CDR3 contains 15 residues. The germline V gene encodes CDR1 SGHKS and CDR2 YYEKEE (reference sequence). The J segment lost 5 bases and the V segment lost 4 bases, leaving 8 bases of the junction unmatched. The CDR3 protein is CASSPRDSRNEKLFF. The CDR3 nucleotides read TGTGCCAGCAGCCCGCGGGACAGCCGAAATGAAAAACTGTTTTTT.

The V call is TRBV19, the J call TRBJ1-3; 10 nucleotides align to TRBD1. Germline V gene sequence: CDR1 LNHDA, CDR2 SQIVND (reference sequence). After removal of 4 bases from V and 2 bases from J, the junction contained 8 bases not matched to a gene. The CDR3 consists of 17 residues. Here the CDR3 reads CASSTSGTGAAGNTIYF. In DNA form, the CDR3 reads TGTGCCAGTAGTACATCCGGGACAGGGGCTGCTGGAAACACCATATATTTT.